Each of the 29 T cell receptor beta chains below was sequenced from the same sample in a study of patients and donors after allogeneic stem cell transplantation. TCRdb reprocessed the RT-PCR reads with MiXCR, giving one entry per CDR3 protein. The sample shows roughly 960,000 distinct CDR3 sequences, approximately 19% of them seen only once. The sample consisted of blood, either unsorted or a sorted T cell fraction (not recorded which). The receptor set was obtained from a human donor who was either an allogeneic HSCT recipient or a stem cell or donor lymphocyte infusion donor (not recorded which). It is not recorded whose cells these are; they may come from a transplant donor.

The CDR3 sequence: CSARDHRGEGGSYEQYF. CDR3 nucleotide sequence: TGCAGTGCTAGAGATCATCGGGGGGAGGGGGGCTCCTACGAGCAGTACTTC. The chain employs TRBV20-1 and TRBJ2-7; D perhaps matches TRBD2 (7 bases). Trimming pared 0 bases from V and 0 bases from J, leaving 18 bases between. The V gene's germline CDR1 is DFQATT and CDR2 SNEGSKA (reference sequence). CDR3 length equals 17 residues.

A few counts support this clonotype. The rearrangement uses TRBV20-1 and TRBJ2-2; a possible D gene is TRBD2 (7 bases). The CDR3 totals 16 residues. Trimming removed 4 bases at V and 5 bases at J, with 20 bases between. Germline loops: CDR1 DFQATT, CDR2 SNEGSKA (reference sequence). CDR3 region: CSAISSRGGRTGELFF. DNA for the CDR3: TGCAGTGCTATTTCTTCGAGGGGGGGCCGTACCGGGGAGCTGTTTTTT.

This clonotype appeared a few times. This chain uses TRBV20-1 with TRBJ2-3; 9 bases match TRBD1. Germline assignment: CDR1 DFQATT and CDR2 SNEGSKA (reference sequence). V lost 2 bases, J lost 5 bases, and 5 bases stayed unmatched. The CDR3 extends over 14 amino acids. The CDR3 nucleotides read TGCAGTGCTAGACCCGACAGGGGGATAGATACGCAGTATTTT. Translated, it gives CSARPDRGIDTQYF.

This chain links TRBV6-1 with TRBJ1-2; TRBD1 aligns across 8 bases. J was trimmed by 7 bases and V by 10 bases; bases with no gene match: 11. CDR1 is MNHNS and CDR2 is SASEGT in the germline V gene. The CDR3 extends over 13 amino acids. The CDR3 DNA sequence: TGTGCCACCTCGCTCCAGGGGGCGGGTGGCTACACCTTC. It translates to CATSLQGAGGYTF.

The chain couples TRBV10-3 to TRBJ2-1; 11 bases align to TRBD2. Germline values: CDR1 ENHRY, CDR2 SYGVKD. Trimming at V came to 3 bases and at J to 3 bases, leaving 4 bases not matched to a gene. The CDR3 has 16 amino acids. CDR3: CAISDLTSGSYNEQFF. The CDR3 DNA reads TGTGCCATCAGTGACCTCACTAGCGGGAGCTACAATGAGCAGTTCTTC.

This clonotype was seen a handful of times. Without the conserved terminal phenylalanine or tryptophan, this CDR3 likely stems from a read error. It is unclear where the CDR3 begins or ends on the DNA, so no DNA is shown, and the CDR3 is as TCRdb lists it. The genes are TRBV4-2 and TRBJ1-4; the listed D gene, TRBD1, was not tested against the DNA. Germline lookup yields CDR1 LGHNA and CDR2 YNFKEQ. The CDR3 is 12 residues long, counting both termini. The CDR3 here is CASSHTTGSWSV.

The rearrangement joins TRBV12-3 or TRBV12-4 to TRBJ1-5; 8 bases are a match to TRBD1. The J segment lost 6 bases and the V segment lost 3 bases, leaving 4 bases of the junction unmatched. The CDR3 has 14 amino acids. CDR3 sequence reads: CASSFSGGVQPQHF. The CDR3 DNA is TGTGCCAGCAGTTTTTCAGGGGGCGTTCAGCCCCAGCATTTT.

Ten or more counts support this clonotype. V usage is TRBV2 and J usage is TRBJ2-5; D is perhaps TRBD1 or TRBD2 (6 bases each). The CDR3 extends over 14 amino acids. The germline V and J ends were trimmed by 3 bases and 4 bases, with 12 bases remaining between them. Germline V gene sequence: CDR1 SNHLY, CDR2 FYNNEI. The CDR3 bases are TGTGCCAGCAGTGATGGGGGGCGCGGAGAGACCCAGTACTTC. It translates to CASSDGGRGETQYF.

This clonotype was counted ten times or more. The J gene is TRBJ2-1, the V gene TRBV5-8, with TRBD1 as a possible D gene (5 bases). The CDR3 sequence is 13 residues long. The V gene's germline CDR1 is SGHTS and CDR2 YDEGEE. Deletions cut 5 bases from V and 4 bases from J, with 10 bases between. The CDR3 reads CASRKRQYNEQFF. Written as DNA, the CDR3 is TGTGCCAGCAGAAAAAGACAGTACAATGAGCAGTTCTTC. Based on the CDR3 plus reference TRBV5-8 and TRBJ2-1, the full variable domain is EAGVTQSPTHLIKTRGQQATLRCSPISGHTSVYWYQQALGLGLQFLLWYDEGEERNRGNFPPRFSGRQFPNYSSELNVNALELEDSALYLCASRKRQYNEQFFGPGTRLTVL.

This clonotype was seen many times. The chain is built from TRBV5-1 and TRBJ2-5; D is unresolved. With 0 bases removed from V and 5 bases from J, the gap between germline ends came to 8 bases. CDR3 length: 13 amino acids. Per the germline V gene, CDR1 is SGHRS and CDR2 is YFSETQ. Written as DNA, the CDR3 is TGCGCCAGCAGCTTGGCCACCAAGGAGACCCAGTACTTC. Translation: CASSLATKETQYF.

This clonotype has a handful of counts. The chain employs TRBV6-1 and TRBJ2-6; D call uncertain. Germline CDR1 is MNHNS and CDR2 is SASEGT. Trimming left V 8 bases short and J 1 base short, with 9 bases between. This CDR3 has 14 residues. The CDR3 nucleotides read TGTGCCAGCCAAAAGTTATCTGGGGCCAACGTCCTGACTTTC. Residues: CASQKLSGANVLTF.

V gene TRBV20-1 combines with J gene TRBJ1-6; D unclear. The CDR3 has 14 residues. V gave up 5 bases and J gave up 9 bases, with 17 bases separating them. Germline-derived CDR1 and CDR2 are DFQATT and SNEGSKA (reference sequence). The CDR3 loop is CSAGLGSGRSPLHF. CDR3 sequence (DNA): TGCAGTGCTGGGTTGGGTAGCGGGCGTTCACCCCTCCACTTT.

This clonotype was counted a few times. This chain connects TRBV25-1 to TRBJ1-4, with D perhaps matching TRBD1 (5 bases). The V gene's germline CDR1 is MGHDK and CDR2 SYGVNS. V lost 4 bases and J 15 bases, leaving 12 bases between the germline ends. This CDR3 has 11 residues. In DNA, the CDR3 is TGTGCCAGCAGTGTTACCGGGACGGTGTTTTTT. Residues: CASSVTGTVFF.

The V and J genes are TRBV29-1 and TRBJ2-5, with TRBD1 matching over 7 bases. V dropped 7 bases and J dropped 1; count of bases not matched to a gene: 12. Germline V lookup: CDR1 SQVTM, CDR2 ANQGSEA. The CDR3 has 15 residues. CDR3 region: CSALSDRVPQETQYF. CDR3 bases: TGCAGCGCCCTTTCTGACAGGGTACCCCAAGAGACCCAGTACTTC.

The chain recombines TRBV11-2 with TRBJ1-4; D unresolved. Germline V gene lookup returns CDR1 SGHAT and CDR2 FQNNGV. The CDR3 length is 15 residues. Trimming took 3 bases from V and 4 from J, leaving 12 bases between them. For the CDR3, the DNA is TGTGCCAGCAGCTTGGACGGAGGGTTTAATGAAAAACTGTTTTTT. Residues: CASSLDGGFNEKLFF.

The chain recombines TRBV20-1 with TRBJ1-3; no reliable D call. The CDR3 contains 12 residues. Germline V gene lookup returns CDR1 DFQATT and CDR2 SNEGSKA (reference sequence). V lost 7 bases, J lost 0 bases, and 7 bases lay in between. CDR3 nucleotides: TGCAGTGGTAGCAGCTCTGGAAACACCATATATTTT. Its translation: CSGSSSGNTIYF.

This clonotype appeared a few times. The chain recombines TRBV18 with TRBJ2-1, with TRBD2 matching 10 bases. The CDR3 runs 16 residues. Germline CDR1 is KGHSH and CDR2 is LQKENI. J gave up 7 bases and V 1 base, and 7 bases lay outside the gene matches. The CDR3 coding sequence is TGTGCCAGCTCACCACAAAGCGGGGGGGCCATGAATGAGCAGTTCTTC. As protein: CASSPQSGGAMNEQFF. Supplemented by reference TRBV18 and TRBJ2-1, the full variable domain reads NAGVMQNPRHLVRRRGQEARLRCSPMKGHSHVYWYRQLPEEGLKFMVYLQKENIIDESGMPKERFSAEFPKEGPSILRIQQVVRGDSAAYFCASSPQSGGAMNEQFFGPGTRLTVL.

V usage is TRBV6-2 or TRBV6-3 and J usage is TRBJ1-1; no clear D. The V gene's germline CDR1 is MNHEY and CDR2 SVGEGT. V was trimmed by 5 bases and J by 3 bases, leaving 16 bases between them. CDR3 length: 15 amino acids. The CDR3 is CASSLGLGTYTEAFF. The DNA for the CDR3 is TGTGCCAGCAGTCTGGGTCTGGGAACTTACACTGAAGCTTTCTTT.

The table lists this clonotype with many counts. V usage is TRBV12-3 or TRBV12-4 and J usage is TRBJ2-1, with 11 bases matching TRBD2. V lost 6 bases and J lost 9; bases outside the gene matches: 13. CDR3 length: 16 residues. The CDR3 region has the DNA TGTGCCAGCAGCCTTACGATTAGCGGGGGGGGGTGTGAGCAGTTCTTC. It codes for CASSLTISGGGCEQFF.

This rearrangement joins TRBV7-9 to TRBJ1-2, with D unresolved. This CDR3 spans 17 amino acids. Between the trimmed V and J ends, which lost 2 bases and 3 bases, there was a span of 19 bases. CDR1 SEHNR and CDR2 FQNEAQ come from the germline V gene (reference sequence). The CDR3 DNA reads as TGTGCCAGCAGCTTAATTCAGATCGGGTACAACGACTATGGCTACACCTTC. Its translation is CASSLIQIGYNDYGYTF.

This clonotype has only a few counts. This sequence joins TRBV4-1 and TRBJ1-1; weak D call: TRBD1 (5 bases). CDR3 length equals 15 residues. From germline, CDR1 is MGHRA and CDR2 YSYEKL. The germline V and J ends were trimmed by 5 bases and 0 bases, with 13 bases remaining between them. CDR3 loop: CASSYRQGLNTEAFF. The CDR3 nucleotides are TGCGCCAGCAGCTACCGGCAGGGTCTGAACACTGAAGCTTTCTTT.

In its sample, this clonotype was seen once. The rearrangement links TRBV4-2 to TRBJ1-4; D is unclear. CDR1 and CDR2 (germline): LGHNA, YNFKEQ. There are 15 residues in the CDR3. V was pared by 5 bases and J by 1 base, with 11 bases between. The CDR3 nucleotides read TGTGCCAGCAGCGAGAGCGAGGTAACTAATGAAAAACTGTTTTTT. It translates to CASSESEVTNEKLFF.

The rearrangement uses TRBV7-8 and TRBJ2-6; possible D gene TRBD1, 5 bases. The germline V gene encodes CDR1 SGHVS and CDR2 FQNEAQ. The CDR3 is 16 amino acids. Trimming pared 6 bases from V and 0 bases from J, leaving 12 bases between. The CDR3 DNA reads as TGTGCCAGCAGGGACGGACAACCCTCTGGGGCCAACGTCCTGACTTTC. It yields the protein CASRDGQPSGANVLTF.

The chain is built from TRBV6-5 and TRBJ1-5; weak D call: TRBD1 (5 bases). CDR3 size: 15 residues. Trimming took 4 bases from V and 6 from J, leaving 16 bases between them. Germline V lookup: CDR1 MNHEY, CDR2 SVGAGI. The CDR3 DNA is TGTGCCAGCAGTTCGTTCGCAGGGTTTAGTCAGCCCCAGCATTTT. Translating it yields CASSSFAGFSQPQHF.

Comments on this clonotype: The DNA is left out, because the CDR3 cannot be placed on it with certainty; the CDR3 is given as TCRdb lists it. V gene TRBV29-1 combines with J gene TRBJ2-3; the table's D gene call, TRBD1, was not cross checked with the DNA. The CDR3 spans 15 residues, counting both ends. Germline assignment: CDR1 SQVTM and CDR2 ANQGSEA. The CDR3 is CSVRARQGGTDTQYF.

This chain links TRBV27 with TRBJ2-4; D gene unclear. V lost 3 bases, J lost 0 bases, and 12 bases lay in between. Per the germline V gene, CDR1 is MNHEY and CDR2 is SMNVEV (reference sequence). This CDR3 region has 16 residues. The CDR3 nucleotides read TGTGCCAGCAGTTTTAAGGGATTATTAGCCAAAAACATTCAGTACTTC. As protein: CASSFKGLLAKNIQYF.

The chain employs TRBV20-1 and TRBJ2-3; a possible D gene is TRBD1 (5 bases). The CDR3 is 13 residues long. From germline, CDR1 is DFQATT and CDR2 SNEGSKA (reference sequence). V lost 4 bases, J lost 4 bases, and 12 bases lay in between. CDR3 sequence: CSAKVWGPDTQYF. CDR3 coding DNA: TGCAGTGCTAAGGTGTGGGGCCCAGATACGCAGTATTTT.

The chain couples TRBV27 to TRBJ2-2; D remains ambiguous. This CDR3 comprises 14 residues. V was shortened by 2 bases and J by 6 bases, with 10 bases between the two germline ends. Germline V lookup: CDR1 MNHEY, CDR2 SMNVEV (reference sequence). Here the CDR3 reads CASSLGDFAGELFF. Here the CDR3 DNA reads TGTGCCAGCAGTTTAGGCGACTTCGCCGGGGAGCTGTTTTTT.

This clonotype was detected a few times. The chain carries TRBV7-2 and TRBJ2-4; TRBD2 might be the D (7 bases). The CDR3 is 15 amino acids. Trimming took 2 bases from V and 7 from J, leaving 15 bases between them. CDR1 is SGHTA, CDR2 FQGNSA, per germline. CDR3 DNA sequence: TGTGCCAGCAGCTTACGGGTGGGGAGGGGGAACATTCAGTACTTC. Its protein is CASSLRVGRGNIQYF.